What follows is one T cell receptor beta chain and its context. The sample belongs to a study of blood T cell repertoires in COVID-19. At the level of the study: Samples representing acute and convalescent COVID-19 were sourced from the United States, Italy and Spain. PBMCs, B-cell-depleted T cells, or T cells provided the cDNA or gDNA that made up the material.

The authors' processing: The authors estimated nucleated cell counts from reference gene primer amplification. Produced via immunoSEQ multiplex PCR; TCRdb's table is partial and in-frame only. V and J calls and clone size are copied from that table; D and trimming were computed from the DNA. This sample has tens of thousands of clones; around four fifths occur once, and the top ten carry roughly an eighth. This CDR3 is built from 13 residues. V was trimmed by 3 bases and J by 7 bases, leaving 12 bases between them. Per germline, CDR1 LNHDA and CDR2 SQIVND (reference sequence). This chain links TRBV19 with TRBJ1-1, with no clear D. Sequencing used peripheral blood. The clonotype was recovered from a human donor in a cohort sampled during active COVID-19. The CDR3 DNA follows: TGTGCCAGTAGTATTGTGACTAACTATGAAGCTTTCTTT. Its protein is CASSIVTNYEAFF.